This T cell receptor (beta chain) was sequenced during a study of T-cell reconstitution after alpha-beta-depleted transplantation in children. Study outcomes and limitations: Reportedly, alpha-beta T cells present about two months post-transplant originated from several hundred expanded clones of graft origin. T-cell numbers and diversity one year post-transplant derived largely from freshly generated T cells.

Notes on this clonotype: Its antigen is undetermined.

With 2 bases clipped from V and 8 bases from J, the junction kept 7 bases outside the gene matches. There are 15 residues in the CDR3. Germline assignment: CDR1 KGHSH and CDR2 LQKENI. Preparation of the TCRbeta library used unique molecular identifiers. TCRdb recomputed calls from the PCR reads with MiXCR, one row per CDR3 protein. Of about 980,000 distinct CDR3 sequences in the sample, roughly 29% are singletons; the top ten hold about 28%. This clonotype was obtained from a boy less than two years old who had a stem cell transplant for SCID, so the T cells may come from the graft donor. This chain connects TRBV18 to TRBJ2-4; TRBD1 matches at 9 bases. The specimen comprised PBMCs, mostly from graft donor cells, sampled 360 days after TCRalphabeta/CD19-depleted stem cell transplant. The CDR3 region is CASSPRPDRGDIQYF. CDR3 in DNA: TGTGCCAGCTCACCAAGGCCGGACAGGGGCGACATTCAGTACTTC.